Reported below is one TCR beta chain. Its antigen is currently unknown. Sequencing was performed with immunoSEQ multiplex PCR; in TCRdb, only in-frame clones are kept and a portion is missing. This sample has around 40,000 clones, with roughly 86% found just once. Germline V CDR1 and CDR2: SGHNT, YYREEE (reference sequence). The CDR3 has 12 amino acids. The V end lost 2 bases, the J end lost 0 bases, and 0 bases lay between the germline ends. The data stem from a study of T cells in localized non-small cell lung cancer. Broader study findings: Paired adjacent lung recovered a median around 59 of the top 100 tumor clones. Higher blood T cell density tracked longer overall survival. Heterogeneity is still possible, as just one tumor region was sequenced.

The source is an older female donor with stage I squamous cell lung carcinoma. The sequences come from peripheral blood, collected before any cancer treatment. The chain employs TRBV5-4 and TRBJ2-1; D is unclear. The CDR3 region is CASSFSYNEQFF. The CDR3 nucleotides read TGTGCCAGCAGCTTCTCCTACAATGAGCAGTTCTTC.